This TCR beta chain came from a study of OX40 agonist ivuxolimab in advanced cancers. Sequencing was performed with immunoSEQ multiplex PCR; in TCRdb, only in-frame clones are kept and a portion is missing. The data contain 100,000 to 120,000 clones, more than 70% of them singletons. Sequenced here: CD4+ or CD8+ T cells sorted from blood, sampled in a trial of the OX40 agonist ivuxolimab. This TCR was sampled from an adult with an advanced solid tumor such as melanoma, head and neck, liver or kidney cancer.

CDR3: CASSLGYRGLAGPSSYNEQFF. The CDR3, as DNA: TGTGCCAGCAGCTTAGGCTATCGGGGCCTAGCGGGCCCAAGCTCCTACAATGAGCAGTTCTTC. The chain couples TRBV13 to TRBJ2-1; 8 nucleotides agree with TRBD2. The V gene end was trimmed by 0 bases and the J gene end by 0 bases; junction bases not matched to a gene: 16. Germline loops: CDR1 PRHDT, CDR2 FYEKMQ (reference sequence). The CDR3 is 21 residues long.